The 22 T cell receptor beta chains presented below share a single source sample, sequenced in a study of T cells in Graves' hyperthyroidism and ophthalmopathy. It was RNA transcripts that yielded the amplified TCR beta CDR3 regions. The HTBI primer set drove a first-round RT-PCR of the TCR CDR3. In TCRdb, the multiplex PCR reads were re-called with MiXCR into one record per CDR3 protein. The table lists approximately 610,000 distinct CDR3 sequences, roughly 15% of them singletons. The sequencing input was blood. The origin of the receptors is a woman in her thirties or forties with Graves' ophthalmopathy.

This chain uses TRBV4-3 with TRBJ2-7; D possibly corresponds to TRBD2 (5 bases). V lost 0 bases and J lost 6, with 15 bases in between. This CDR3 is 15 amino acids long. Germline V lookup: CDR1 LGHNA, CDR2 YSLEER. The CDR3 region is CASSQDRASSLEQYF. The CDR3 region has the DNA TGCGCCAGCAGCCAAGATCGGGCTAGCTCCCTCGAGCAGTACTTC.

Comment on this clonotype: The germline gene is not matched at one end of the junction; a read error may be the cause. This rearrangement joins TRBV11-2 to TRBJ2-1; possible D gene TRBD2, 5 bases. The CDR3 totals 17 residues. CDR1 SGHAT and CDR2 FQNNGV come from the germline V gene. DNA for the CDR3: TGTGCCAGCAGCTTGTCTCCTGCAGGAGGATCCTACAATGGGCAGTTCTTC. This sequence encodes CASSLSPAGGSYNGQFF. Full variable domain (rest looked up from reference TRBV11-2 and TRBJ2-1): EAGVAQSPRYKIIEKRQSVAFWCNPISGHATLYWYQQILGQGPKLLIQFQNNGVVDDSQLPKDRFSAERLKGVDSTLKIQPAKLEDSAVYLCASSLSPAGGSYNGQFFGPGTRLTVL.

This clonotype occurred many times. The chain's CDR3 is CASSKGQGTETQYF. The CDR3 DNA reads TGTGCCAGCAGCAAGGGACAGGGGACGGAGACCCAGTACTTC. V is TRBV28 and J is TRBJ2-5; 10 nucleotides align to TRBD1. Germline lookup yields CDR1 MDHEN and CDR2 SYDVKM. CDR3 length equals 14 residues. V lost 6 bases and J lost 5; bases outside the gene matches: 6.

This clonotype was found once. The chain has TRBV30 and TRBJ1-1; D might be TRBD1 (5 bases). The CDR3 runs 15 residues. Deletions cut 0 bases from V and 1 base from J, with 12 bases between. Germline lookup yields CDR1 GTSNPN and CDR2 SVGIG (reference sequence). In DNA, the CDR3 is TGTGCCTGGAGTGTTGGGACCCCCACGAACACTGAAGCTTTCTTT. It codes for CAWSVGTPTNTEAFF.

This clonotype showed up many times. The chain combines TRBV12-5 with TRBJ2-7; no firm D call. The CDR3 covers 13 residues. Germline CDR1 reads LGHNT; CDR2 reads FRNRAP. The V end was cut by 0 bases, the J end by 5 bases, with 8 bases between. CDR3 nucleotides: TGTGCTAGTGGTTTGGTATCGATCCACGAGCAGTACTTC. It specifies CASGLVSIHEQYF.

This clonotype was seen many times. This chain joins TRBV28 and TRBJ2-5, with D perhaps TRBD1 (5 bases). Germline CDR1 MDHEN, CDR2 SYDVKM. Deletions cut 6 bases from V and 3 bases from J, with 11 bases between. The CDR3 consists of 13 residues. The CDR3 sequence: CASRPQGEETQYF. The CDR3 DNA sequence: TGTGCCAGCAGACCCCAGGGCGAAGAGACCCAGTACTTC.

Ten or more counts support this clonotype. The V call is TRBV29-1, the J call TRBJ2-2; D gene uncertain. The CDR3 consists of 12 residues. V dropped 4 bases and J dropped 5 bases, with 8 bases sitting between them. Germline assignment: CDR1 SQVTM and CDR2 ANQGSEA. Here the CDR3 DNA reads TGCAGCGTTGTTCCGTATACCGGGGAGCTGTTTTTT. Its translation: CSVVPYTGELFF.

This clonotype was observed at least ten times. V gene TRBV29-1 combines with J gene TRBJ1-1, with D perhaps TRBD1 (5 bases). The CDR3 is 15 amino acids. V was clipped by 7 bases and J by 3 bases, with 21 bases between them. From germline, CDR1 is SQVTM and CDR2 ANQGSEA. CDR3 DNA: TGCAGCGCTGAGGGGCGGGGCGGATCGTACACTGAAGCTTTCTTT. This codes for CSAEGRGGSYTEAFF. Drawing the rest from reference TRBV29-1 and TRBJ1-1, the complete variable domain is SAVISQKPSRDICQRGTSLTIQCQVDSQVTMMFWYRQQPGQSLTLIATANQGSEATYESGFVIDKFPISRPNLTFSTLTVSNMSPEDSSIYLCSAEGRGGSYTEAFFGQGTRLTVV.

This clonotype has ten or more counts. The V call is TRBV19, the J call TRBJ2-5, with D possibly being TRBD2 (6 bases). CDR1 LNHDA and CDR2 SQIVND come from the germline V gene (reference sequence). CDR3 size: 14 residues. The germline V and J ends were trimmed by 3 bases and 6 bases, with 14 bases remaining between them. CDR3: CASSISGESKTQYF. As DNA, the CDR3 is TGTGCCAGTAGTATCTCGGGAGAGTCGAAGACCCAGTACTTC.

This clonotype turned up a few times. J is TRBJ1-2 and V is TRBV6-5; D is uncertain. V was pared by 0 bases and J by 0 bases, with 8 bases between. The length of the CDR3 is 15 residues. Germline loops: CDR1 MNHEY, CDR2 SVGAGI. The CDR3 DNA reads TGTGCCAGCAGTTACTCGAGGGAGTCTAACTATGGCTACACCTTC. Translation gives CASSYSRESNYGYTF.

This clonotype occurred many times. This chain uses TRBV27 with TRBJ2-5; the D gene could be TRBD1 or TRBD2 (5 bases each). V lost 5 bases and J 4 bases, leaving 26 bases between the germline ends. CDR3 length equals 18 residues. The V gene's germline CDR1 is MNHEY and CDR2 SMNVEV (reference sequence). Here the CDR3 reads CASSLRGMGTGVLETQYF. The CDR3 DNA follows: TGTGCCAGCAGTCTAAGGGGTATGGGGACGGGTGTTCTAGAGACCCAGTACTTC.

This clonotype occurred many times. The chain employs TRBV6-2 or TRBV6-3 and TRBJ1-1; D gene unclear. This CDR3 is built from 14 residues. Trimming removed 6 bases from V and 3 bases from J, with 14 bases in between. CDR1 MNHEY and CDR2 SVGEGT come from the germline V gene. The chain's CDR3 is CASSPDMWDTEAFF. CDR3 in DNA: TGTGCCAGCAGCCCCGACATGTGGGACACTGAAGCTTTCTTT.

This clonotype was found many times. CDR3 DNA: TGTGCCAGCAGCTTAGCGTGGGAGGGAGGGTCTGGAAACACCATATATTTT. Translating gives CASSLAWEGGSGNTIYF. V usage is TRBV7-8 and J usage is TRBJ1-3; D gene unclear. Germline V lookup: CDR1 SGHVS, CDR2 FQNEAQ. The CDR3 sequence is 17 residues long. V lost 0 bases and J lost 1, with 13 bases in between.

Only a few counts were recorded for this clonotype. The chain has TRBV20-1 and TRBJ2-5, with a tentative D call TRBD2 (6 bases). From germline, CDR1 is DFQATT and CDR2 SNEGSKA (reference sequence). The V end was cut by 3 bases, the J end by 2 bases, with 22 bases between. CDR3 length: 17 amino acids. The CDR3 DNA is TGCAGTGCTAGTGTCCGGGGGAAGGGGCGGGCGCAAGAGACCCAGTACTTC. It translates to CSASVRGKGRAQETQYF.

This clonotype came up many times. V gene TRBV28 combines with J gene TRBJ2-7; 14 positions agree with TRBD2. The CDR3 extends over 16 amino acids. Germline assignment: CDR1 MDHEN and CDR2 SYDVKM. After removal of 6 bases from V and 4 bases from J, the junction contained 8 bases not matched to a gene. CDR3 nucleotides: TGTGCCAGCAGGGACTTCGGGACTAGCGGGAGTTACGAGCAGTACTTC. Protein sequence: CASRDFGTSGSYEQYF.

This clonotype was found many times. This chain joins TRBV12-3 or TRBV12-4 and TRBJ2-5; D possibly corresponds to TRBD1 (6 bases). This CDR3 comprises 13 residues. Deletions cut 6 bases from V and 6 bases from J, with 14 bases between. CDR3 residues: CASRDSLAQTQYF. In DNA form, the CDR3 reads TGTGCCAGCAGGGACAGCTTGGCACAGACCCAGTACTTC.

This clonotype was observed at least ten times. V is TRBV20-1 and J is TRBJ2-4; 9 positions match TRBD2. Trimming at V came to 2 bases and at J to 6 bases, leaving 5 bases not matched to a gene. The CDR3 is 14 residues long. In germline, CDR1 is DFQATT, CDR2 SNEGSKA (reference sequence). The CDR3 region is CSARSGGPGNIQYF. CDR3 nucleotides: TGCAGTGCTAGAAGCGGGGGGCCCGGAAACATTCAGTACTTC.

This clonotype was found many times. The J gene is TRBJ2-7, the V gene TRBV7-3; 12 bases are shared with TRBD2. This CDR3 has 16 residues. Looked up from germline, CDR1 is SGHTA and CDR2 is FQGTGA. V lost 3 bases, J lost 3 bases, and 6 bases stayed unmatched. Here the CDR3 reads CASSFSSGRALYEQYF. The DNA of the CDR3 is TGTGCCAGCAGCTTTTCTAGCGGGAGGGCCCTCTACGAGCAGTACTTC.

This clonotype was recorded once. V gene TRBV12-3 or TRBV12-4 combines with J gene TRBJ1-1; 9 positions agree with TRBD1. The CDR3 has 15 amino acids. Trimming removed 3 bases from V and 4 bases from J; junction bases left unmatched: 6. CDR3 sequence (DNA): TGTGCCAGCAGTTTCCTAGAACAGGGGGCCACTGAAGCTTTCTTT. It is translated as CASSFLEQGATEAFF.

This clonotype has a count of ten or more. This chain connects TRBV20-1 to TRBJ2-7; 7 bases line up with TRBD1. The CDR3 runs 14 residues. V lost 1 base, J lost 3 bases, and 6 bases stayed unmatched. The V gene's germline CDR1 is DFQATT and CDR2 SNEGSKA (reference sequence). The CDR3 protein is CSARARDSVYEQYF. As DNA, the CDR3 is TGCAGTGCTAGAGCCCGGGACAGCGTCTACGAGCAGTACTTC.

The rearrangement joins TRBV3-1 to TRBJ2-5; TRBD2 matches 7 bases. The germline V gene has CDR1 LGHDT and CDR2 YNNKEL (reference sequence). This CDR3 contains 16 residues. With 0 bases clipped from V and 5 bases from J, the junction kept 9 bases outside the gene matches. The CDR3 protein is CASSQEGSGNLETQYF. In nucleotides, the CDR3 is TGTGCCAGCAGCCAAGAGGGGAGCGGGAATCTCGAGACCCAGTACTTC.

V usage is TRBV10-3 and J usage is TRBJ2-2; 8 bases fit TRBD1. The ends lost 2 bases at V and 4 bases at J; junction bases unmatched: 6. CDR3 length equals 16 residues. Germline CDR1 is ENHRY and CDR2 is SYGVKD. CDR3 bases: TGTGCCATCAGTGAGCCCGGGACAGGCGCCACCGGGGAGCTGTTTTTT. This encodes CAISEPGTGATGELFF.